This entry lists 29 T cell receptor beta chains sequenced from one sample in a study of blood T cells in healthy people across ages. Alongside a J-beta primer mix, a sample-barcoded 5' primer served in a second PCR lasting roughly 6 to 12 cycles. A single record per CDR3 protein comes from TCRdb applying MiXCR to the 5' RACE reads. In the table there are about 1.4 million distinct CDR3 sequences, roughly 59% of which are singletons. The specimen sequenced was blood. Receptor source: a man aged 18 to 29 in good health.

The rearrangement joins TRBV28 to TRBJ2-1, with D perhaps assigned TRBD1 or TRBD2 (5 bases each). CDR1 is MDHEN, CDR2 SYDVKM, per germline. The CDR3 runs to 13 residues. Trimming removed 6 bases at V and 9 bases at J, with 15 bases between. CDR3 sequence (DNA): TGTGCCAGCAGGATGGCGGGTCAGGGTGAGCAGTTCTTC. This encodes CASRMAGQGEQFF.

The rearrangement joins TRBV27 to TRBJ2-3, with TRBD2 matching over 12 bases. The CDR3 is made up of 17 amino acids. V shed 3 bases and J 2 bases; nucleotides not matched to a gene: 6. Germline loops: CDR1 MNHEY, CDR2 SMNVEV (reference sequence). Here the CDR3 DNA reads TGTGCCAGCAGTTTCTCCGGACTAGCGGGGTACACAGATACGCAGTATTTT. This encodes CASSFSGLAGYTDTQYF.

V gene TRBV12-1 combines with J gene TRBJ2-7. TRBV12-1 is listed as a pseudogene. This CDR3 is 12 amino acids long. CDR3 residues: CARRTGPYEQYF. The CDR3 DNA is TGTGCCAGAAGGACAGGGCCCTACGAGCAGTACTTC.

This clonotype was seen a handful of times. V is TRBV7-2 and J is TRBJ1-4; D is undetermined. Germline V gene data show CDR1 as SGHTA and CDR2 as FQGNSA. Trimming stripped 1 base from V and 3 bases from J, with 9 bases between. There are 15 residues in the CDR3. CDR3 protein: CASSLGAGANEKLFF. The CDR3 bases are TGTGCCAGCAGCTTAGGTGCAGGAGCTAATGAAAAACTGTTTTTT.

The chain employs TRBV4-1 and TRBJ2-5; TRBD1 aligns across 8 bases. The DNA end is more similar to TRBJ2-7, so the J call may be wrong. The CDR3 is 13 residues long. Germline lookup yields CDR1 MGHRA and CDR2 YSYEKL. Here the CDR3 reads CASSRTGMYEQYF. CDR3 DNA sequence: TGCGCCAGCAGCCGGACAGGGATGTACGAGCAGTACTTC.

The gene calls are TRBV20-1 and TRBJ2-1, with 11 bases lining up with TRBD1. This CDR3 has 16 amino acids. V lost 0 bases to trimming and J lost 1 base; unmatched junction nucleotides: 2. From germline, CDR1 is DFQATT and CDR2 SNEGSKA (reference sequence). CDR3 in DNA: TGCAGTGCTAGAGATGGACAGGGGGCATCCTACAATGAGCAGTTCTTC. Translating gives CSARDGQGASYNEQFF.

Here the CDR3 reads CASSLETGEETQFF. The CDR3 nucleotides read TGTGCCAGCAGCTTAGAGACAGGGGAAGAGACCCAGTTCTTC. The rearrangement links TRBV11-2 to TRBJ2-1; 8 bases are shared with TRBD1. The length of the CDR3 is 14 residues. J gave up 13 bases and V 0 bases, and 8 bases lay outside the gene matches. Germline CDR1 is SGHAT and CDR2 is FQNNGV.

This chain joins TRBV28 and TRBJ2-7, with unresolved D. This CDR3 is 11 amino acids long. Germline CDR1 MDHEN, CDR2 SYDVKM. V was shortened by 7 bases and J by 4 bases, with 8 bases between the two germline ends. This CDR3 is CASNSAYEQYF. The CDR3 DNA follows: TGTGCCAGCAATTCCGCTTACGAGCAGTACTTC.

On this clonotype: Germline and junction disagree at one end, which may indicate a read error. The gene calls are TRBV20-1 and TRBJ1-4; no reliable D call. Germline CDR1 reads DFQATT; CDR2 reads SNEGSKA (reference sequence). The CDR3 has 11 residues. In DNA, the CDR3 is TGCAGGGCTACCCTAAATGAAAAACTGTTTTTT. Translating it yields CRATLNEKLFF.

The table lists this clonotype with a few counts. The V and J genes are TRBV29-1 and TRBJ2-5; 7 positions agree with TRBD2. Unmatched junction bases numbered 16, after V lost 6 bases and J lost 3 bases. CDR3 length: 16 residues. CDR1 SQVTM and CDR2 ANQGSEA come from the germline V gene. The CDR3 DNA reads TGCAGCGTGGACATTGAACCCAGCGGGAAAGAAGAGACCCAGTACTTC. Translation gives CSVDIEPSGKEETQYF.

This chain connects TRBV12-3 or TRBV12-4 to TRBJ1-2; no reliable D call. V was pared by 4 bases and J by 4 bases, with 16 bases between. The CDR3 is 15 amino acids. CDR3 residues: CASSSRLNSRYGYTF. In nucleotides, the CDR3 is TGTGCCAGCAGTTCCCGGTTGAATTCTCGCTATGGCTACACCTTC.

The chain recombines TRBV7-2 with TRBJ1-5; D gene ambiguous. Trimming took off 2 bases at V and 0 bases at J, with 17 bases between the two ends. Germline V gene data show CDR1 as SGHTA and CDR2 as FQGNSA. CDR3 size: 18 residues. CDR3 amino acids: CASSLRSPLEFSNQPQHF. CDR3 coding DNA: TGTGCCAGCAGCTTAAGGTCCCCGCTAGAGTTTAGCAATCAGCCCCAGCATTTT.

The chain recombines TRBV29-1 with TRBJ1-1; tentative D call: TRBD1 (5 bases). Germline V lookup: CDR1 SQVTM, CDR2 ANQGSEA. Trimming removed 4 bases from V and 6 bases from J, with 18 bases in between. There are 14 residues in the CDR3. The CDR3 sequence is CSVGIMAGRAEAFF. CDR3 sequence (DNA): TGCAGCGTTGGAATTATGGCAGGGAGGGCTGAAGCTTTCTTT.

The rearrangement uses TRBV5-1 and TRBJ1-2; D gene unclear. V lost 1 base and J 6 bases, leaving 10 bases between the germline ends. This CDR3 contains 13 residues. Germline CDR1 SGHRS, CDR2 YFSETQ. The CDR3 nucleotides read TGCGCCAGCAGCTTGCGGGAAGTGGATGGCTACACCTTC. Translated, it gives CASSLREVDGYTF.

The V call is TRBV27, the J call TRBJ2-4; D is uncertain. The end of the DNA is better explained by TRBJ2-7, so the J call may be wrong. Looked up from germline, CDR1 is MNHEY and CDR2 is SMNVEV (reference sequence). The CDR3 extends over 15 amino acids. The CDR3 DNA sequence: TGTGCCAGCAGTTATGGCGCGGCGGCCACCTACGAGCAGTACTTC. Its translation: CASSYGAAATYEQYF.

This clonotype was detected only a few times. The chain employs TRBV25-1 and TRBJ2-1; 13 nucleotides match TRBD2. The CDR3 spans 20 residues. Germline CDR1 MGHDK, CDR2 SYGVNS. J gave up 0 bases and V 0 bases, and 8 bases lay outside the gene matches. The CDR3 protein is CASSEYMGLAGRSSYNEQFF. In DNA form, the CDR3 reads TGTGCCAGCAGTGAATATATGGGACTAGCGGGGAGAAGCTCCTACAATGAGCAGTTCTTC.

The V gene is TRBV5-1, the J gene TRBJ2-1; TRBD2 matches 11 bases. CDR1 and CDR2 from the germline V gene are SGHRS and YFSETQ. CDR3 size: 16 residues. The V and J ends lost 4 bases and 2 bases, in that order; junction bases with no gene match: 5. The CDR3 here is CASSTSGRTPYNEQFF. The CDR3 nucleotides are TGCGCCAGCAGCACTAGCGGGAGAACCCCCTACAATGAGCAGTTCTTC.

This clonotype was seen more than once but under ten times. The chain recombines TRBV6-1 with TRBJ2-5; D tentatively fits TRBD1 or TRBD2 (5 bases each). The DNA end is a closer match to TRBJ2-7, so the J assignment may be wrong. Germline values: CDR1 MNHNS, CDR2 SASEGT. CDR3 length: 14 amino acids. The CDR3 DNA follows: TGTGCCAGCAGTGATCCGGGGCGGGCCTACGAGCAGTACTTC. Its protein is CASSDPGRAYEQYF.

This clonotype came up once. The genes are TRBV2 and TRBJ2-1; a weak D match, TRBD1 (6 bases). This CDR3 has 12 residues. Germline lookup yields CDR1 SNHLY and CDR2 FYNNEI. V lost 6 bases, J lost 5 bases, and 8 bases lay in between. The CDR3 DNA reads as TGTGCCAGCAGGGACAGTAACAATGAGCAGTTCTTC. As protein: CASRDSNNEQFF.

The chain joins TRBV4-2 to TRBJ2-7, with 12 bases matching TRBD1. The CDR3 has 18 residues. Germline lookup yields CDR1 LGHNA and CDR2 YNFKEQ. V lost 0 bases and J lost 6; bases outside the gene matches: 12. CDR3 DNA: TGTGCCAGCAGCCAAGAGGGACAGGGGGCGAGAACCCTTTCCGAGCAGTACTTC. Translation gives CASSQEGQGARTLSEQYF.

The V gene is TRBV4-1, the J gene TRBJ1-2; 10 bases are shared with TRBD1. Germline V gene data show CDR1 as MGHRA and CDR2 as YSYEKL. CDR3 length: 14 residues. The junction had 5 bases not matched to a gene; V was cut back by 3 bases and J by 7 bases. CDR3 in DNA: TGCGCCAGCAGCCAGGGGACAGGGGCAGCTGGCTACACCTTC. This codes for CASSQGTGAAGYTF.

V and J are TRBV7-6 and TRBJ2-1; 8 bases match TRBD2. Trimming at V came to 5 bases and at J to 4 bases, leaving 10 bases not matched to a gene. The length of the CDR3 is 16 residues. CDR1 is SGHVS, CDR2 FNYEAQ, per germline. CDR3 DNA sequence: TGTGCCAGCAGCCCCCATGGGACTAGTTCATACAATGAGCAGTTCTTC. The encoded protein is CASSPHGTSSYNEQFF.

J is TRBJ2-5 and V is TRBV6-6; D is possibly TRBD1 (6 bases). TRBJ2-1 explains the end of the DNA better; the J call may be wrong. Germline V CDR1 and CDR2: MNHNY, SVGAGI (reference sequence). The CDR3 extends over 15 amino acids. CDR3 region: CASSLGNREQETQFF. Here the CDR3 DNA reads TGTGCCAGCAGTTTGGGAAACAGGGAACAAGAGACCCAGTTCTTC.

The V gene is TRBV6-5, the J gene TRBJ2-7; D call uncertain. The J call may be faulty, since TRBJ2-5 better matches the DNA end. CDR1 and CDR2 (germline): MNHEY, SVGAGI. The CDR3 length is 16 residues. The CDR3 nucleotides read TGTGCCAGCAGTTTCTCCTCAGGTAGAAGGGCGGAGACCCAGTACTTC. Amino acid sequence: CASSFSSGRRAETQYF.

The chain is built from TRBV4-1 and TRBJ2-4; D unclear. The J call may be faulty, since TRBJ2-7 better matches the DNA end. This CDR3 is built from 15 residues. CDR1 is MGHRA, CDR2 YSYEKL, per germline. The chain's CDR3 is CASSQEWVGNYEQYF. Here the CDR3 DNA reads TGCGCCAGCAGCCAAGAGTGGGTGGGCAACTACGAGCAGTACTTC.

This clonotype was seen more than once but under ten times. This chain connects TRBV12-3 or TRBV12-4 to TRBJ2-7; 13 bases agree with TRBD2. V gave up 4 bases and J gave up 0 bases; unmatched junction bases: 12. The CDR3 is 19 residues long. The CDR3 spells CASSSGLAGVLRSSYEQYF. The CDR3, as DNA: TGTGCCAGCAGTTCAGGACTAGCGGGAGTTCTAAGGTCCTCCTACGAGCAGTACTTC.

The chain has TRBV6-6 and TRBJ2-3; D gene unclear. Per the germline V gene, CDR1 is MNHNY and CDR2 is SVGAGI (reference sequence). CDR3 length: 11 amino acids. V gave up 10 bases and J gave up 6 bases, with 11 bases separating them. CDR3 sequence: CATGSLDTQYF. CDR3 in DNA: TGTGCCACCGGCAGTCTGGATACGCAGTATTTT.

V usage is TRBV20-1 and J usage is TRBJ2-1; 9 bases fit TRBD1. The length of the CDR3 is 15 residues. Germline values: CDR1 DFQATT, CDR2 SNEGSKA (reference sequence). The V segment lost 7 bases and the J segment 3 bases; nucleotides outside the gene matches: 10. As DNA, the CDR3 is TGCAGTGACATTGACCGGGACAGGGTCTACAATGAGCAGTTCTTC. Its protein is CSDIDRDRVYNEQFF.

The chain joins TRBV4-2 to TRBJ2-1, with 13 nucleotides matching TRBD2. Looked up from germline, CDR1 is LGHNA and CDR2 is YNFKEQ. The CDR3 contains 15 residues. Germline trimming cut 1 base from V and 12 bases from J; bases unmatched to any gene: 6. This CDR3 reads CASSQVRTSGGRQFF. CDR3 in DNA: TGTGCCAGCAGCCAAGTTAGGACTAGCGGGGGAAGGCAGTTCTTC.